This T cell receptor (beta chain) was obtained from a study of cytomegalovirus exposure and HLA in healthy donors. Study findings and constraints: When analyzed later, the rates of TCR association showed variation by HLA locus, with DRB1 the most and HLA-C the fewest.

Trimming cost V 8 bases and J 0 bases, with 8 bases left between them. CDR1 and CDR2 (germline): MNHNS, SASEGT. This CDR3 comprises 13 residues. To note about this clone: Its cognate antigen is unknown.

A multiplex PCR was run with 60 Vbeta primers and 13 Jbeta primers. The repertoire was sequenced with immunoSEQ multiplex PCR; TCRdb's copy has only in-frame clones and lacks some. This table holds fewer than 150,000 clones, approximately 61% found once. The chain uses TRBV6-1 and TRBJ2-1, with D possibly TRBD2 on 5 matching bases. The source material was PBMCs. The TCR sequence derives from a human donor in good health. In DNA, the CDR3 is TGTGCCAGCTCCCGGGACTCCTACAATGAGCAGTTCTTC. The encoded protein is CASSRDSYNEQFF.